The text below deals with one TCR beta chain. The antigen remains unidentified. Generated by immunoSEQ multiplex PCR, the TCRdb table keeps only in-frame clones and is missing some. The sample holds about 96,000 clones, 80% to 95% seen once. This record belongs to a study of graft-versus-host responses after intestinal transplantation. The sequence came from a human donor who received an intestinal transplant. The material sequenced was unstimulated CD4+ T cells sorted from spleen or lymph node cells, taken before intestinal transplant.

CDR3 sequence: CASRERGSSYEQYF. In nucleotides, the CDR3 is TGTGCCAGCAGAGAGCGGGGGAGCTCCTACGAGCAGTACTTC. J is TRBJ2-7 and V is TRBV2; 8 bases fit TRBD2. The CDR3 consists of 14 residues. Per the germline V gene, CDR1 is SNHLY and CDR2 is FYNNEI. V was clipped by 6 bases and J by 0 bases; unmatched bases: 4.